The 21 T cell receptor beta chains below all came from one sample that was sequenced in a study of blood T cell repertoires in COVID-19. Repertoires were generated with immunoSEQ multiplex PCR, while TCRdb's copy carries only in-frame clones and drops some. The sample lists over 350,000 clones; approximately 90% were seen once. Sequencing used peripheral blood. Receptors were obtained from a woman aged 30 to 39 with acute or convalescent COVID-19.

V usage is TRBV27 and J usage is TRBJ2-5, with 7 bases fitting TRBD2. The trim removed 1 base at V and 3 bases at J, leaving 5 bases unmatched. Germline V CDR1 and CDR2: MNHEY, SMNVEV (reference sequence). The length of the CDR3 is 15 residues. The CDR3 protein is CASSLLPGGEETQYF. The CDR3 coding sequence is TGTGCCAGCAGTTTATTACCGGGGGGAGAAGAGACCCAGTACTTC.

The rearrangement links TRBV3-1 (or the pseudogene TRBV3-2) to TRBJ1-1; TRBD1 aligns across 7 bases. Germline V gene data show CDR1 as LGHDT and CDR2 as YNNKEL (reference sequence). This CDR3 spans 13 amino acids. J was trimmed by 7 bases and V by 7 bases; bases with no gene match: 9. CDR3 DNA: TGTGCCAGCACCTCGGGACAGCAAATTGAAGCTTTCTTT. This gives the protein CASTSGQQIEAFF.

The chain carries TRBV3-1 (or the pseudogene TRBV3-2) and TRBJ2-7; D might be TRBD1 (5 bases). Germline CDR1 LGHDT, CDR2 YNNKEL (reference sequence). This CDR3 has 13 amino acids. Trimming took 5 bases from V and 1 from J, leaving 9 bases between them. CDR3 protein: CASSGAGSYEQYF. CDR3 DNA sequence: TGTGCCAGCAGCGGCGCAGGGTCCTACGAGCAGTACTTC.

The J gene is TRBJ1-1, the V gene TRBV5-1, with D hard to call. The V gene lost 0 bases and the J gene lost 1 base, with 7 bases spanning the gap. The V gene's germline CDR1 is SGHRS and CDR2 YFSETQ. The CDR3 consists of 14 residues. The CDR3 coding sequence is TGCGCCAGCAGCTTGGGTACAGAGAACACTGAAGCTTTCTTT. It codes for CASSLGTENTEAFF.

In DNA, the CDR3 is TGTGCCAGCAGTCCAGGGGGCTCTGGTGGAAACACCATATATTTT. Amino acid sequence: CASSPGGSGGNTIYF. The V call is TRBV27, the J call TRBJ1-3; 8 positions match TRBD1. V was pared by 5 bases and J by 3 bases, with 6 bases of the junction left unmatched. Germline-derived CDR1 and CDR2 are MNHEY and SMNVEV (reference sequence). The CDR3 has 15 residues.

The chain's CDR3 is CASSQVNRAPILNEQFF. CDR3 DNA: TGCGCCAGCAGCCAAGTCAACAGGGCCCCGATCCTCAATGAGCAGTTCTTC. V is TRBV4-1 and J is TRBJ2-1, with D maybe TRBD1 (6 bases). CDR1 is MGHRA, CDR2 YSYEKL, per germline. The CDR3 length is 17 residues. Trimming shortened V by 1 base and J by 6 bases, and 19 bases separated the two germline ends.

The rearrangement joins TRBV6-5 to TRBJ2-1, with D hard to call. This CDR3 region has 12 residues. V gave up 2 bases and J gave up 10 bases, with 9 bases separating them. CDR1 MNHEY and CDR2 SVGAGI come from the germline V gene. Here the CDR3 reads CASSYQTREQFF. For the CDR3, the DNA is TGTGCCAGCAGTTACCAGACACGGGAGCAGTTCTTC.

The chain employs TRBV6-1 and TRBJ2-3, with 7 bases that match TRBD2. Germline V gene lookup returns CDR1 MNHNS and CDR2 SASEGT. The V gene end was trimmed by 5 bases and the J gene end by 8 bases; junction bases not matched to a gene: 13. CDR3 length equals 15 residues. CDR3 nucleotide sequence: TGTGCCAGCAGTAGCCCGGGACTAACAGATGGTACGCAGTATTTT. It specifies CASSSPGLTDGTQYF.

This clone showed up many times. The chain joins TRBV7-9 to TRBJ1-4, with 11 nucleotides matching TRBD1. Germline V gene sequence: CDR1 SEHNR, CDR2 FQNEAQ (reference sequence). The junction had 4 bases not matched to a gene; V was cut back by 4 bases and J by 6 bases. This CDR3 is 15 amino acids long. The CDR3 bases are TGTGCCAGCAGCTGGGGACAGGGGGAGGATGAAAAACTGTTTTTT. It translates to CASSWGQGEDEKLFF.

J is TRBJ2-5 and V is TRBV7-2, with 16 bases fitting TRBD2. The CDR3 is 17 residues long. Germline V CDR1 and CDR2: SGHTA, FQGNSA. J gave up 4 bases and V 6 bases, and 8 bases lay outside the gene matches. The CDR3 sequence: CASRSGLAGGLRETQYF. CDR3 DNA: TGTGCCAGCAGGTCGGGACTAGCGGGGGGGCTGAGAGAGACCCAGTACTTC. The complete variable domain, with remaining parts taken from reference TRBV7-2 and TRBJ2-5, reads GAGVSQSPSNKVTEKGKDVELRCDPISGHTALYWYRQSLGQGLEFLIYFQGNSAPDKSGLPSDRFSAERTGGSVSTLTIQRTQQEDSAVYLCASRSGLAGGLRETQYFGPGTRLLVL.

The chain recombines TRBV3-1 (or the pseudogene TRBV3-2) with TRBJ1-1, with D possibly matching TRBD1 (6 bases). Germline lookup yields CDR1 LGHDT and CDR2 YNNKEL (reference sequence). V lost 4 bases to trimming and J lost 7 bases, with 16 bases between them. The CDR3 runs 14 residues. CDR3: CASSPWEGGSEAFF. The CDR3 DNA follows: TGTGCCAGCAGCCCCTGGGAGGGGGGGAGTGAAGCTTTCTTT.

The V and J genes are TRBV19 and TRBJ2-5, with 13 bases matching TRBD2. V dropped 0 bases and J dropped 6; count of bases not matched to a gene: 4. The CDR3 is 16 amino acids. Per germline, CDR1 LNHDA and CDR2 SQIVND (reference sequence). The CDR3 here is CASSIDTTSGGKTQYF. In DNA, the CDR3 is TGTGCCAGTAGTATAGACACGACTAGCGGGGGGAAGACCCAGTACTTC.

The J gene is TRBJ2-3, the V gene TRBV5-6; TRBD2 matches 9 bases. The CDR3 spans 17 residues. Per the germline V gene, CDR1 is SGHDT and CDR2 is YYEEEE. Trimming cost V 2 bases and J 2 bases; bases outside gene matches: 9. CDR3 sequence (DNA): TGTGCCAGCAGCTTTCTAGCGGGGACAATATACACAGATACGCAGTATTTT. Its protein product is CASSFLAGTIYTDTQYF. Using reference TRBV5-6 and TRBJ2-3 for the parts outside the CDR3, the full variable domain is DAGVTQSPTHLIKTRGQQVTLRCSPKSGHDTVSWYQQALGQGPQFIFQYYEEEERQRGNFPDRFSGHQFPNYSSELNVNALLLGDSALYLCASSFLAGTIYTDTQYFGPGTRLTVL.

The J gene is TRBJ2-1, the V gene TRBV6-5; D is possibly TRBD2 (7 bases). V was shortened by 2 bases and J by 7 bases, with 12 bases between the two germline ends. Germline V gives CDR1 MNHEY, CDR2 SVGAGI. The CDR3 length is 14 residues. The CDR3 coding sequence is TGTGCCAGCAGTTACGGGGGAGGGACAAATGAGCAGTTCTTC. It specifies CASSYGGGTNEQFF.

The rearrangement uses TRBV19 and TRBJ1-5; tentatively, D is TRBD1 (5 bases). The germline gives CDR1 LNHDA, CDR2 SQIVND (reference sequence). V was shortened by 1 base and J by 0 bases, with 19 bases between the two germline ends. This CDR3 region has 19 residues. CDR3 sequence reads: CASSIVQGRGIVSNQPQHF. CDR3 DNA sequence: TGTGCCAGTAGTATAGTTCAGGGCCGCGGTATTGTTAGCAATCAGCCCCAGCATTTT.

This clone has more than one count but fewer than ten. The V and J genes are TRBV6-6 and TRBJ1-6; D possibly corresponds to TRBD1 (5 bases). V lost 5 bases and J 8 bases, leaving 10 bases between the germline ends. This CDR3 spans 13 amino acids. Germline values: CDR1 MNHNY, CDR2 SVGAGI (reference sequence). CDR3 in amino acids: CASSAPGDSPLHF. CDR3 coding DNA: TGTGCCAGCAGTGCCCCGGGGGATTCACCCCTCCACTTT.

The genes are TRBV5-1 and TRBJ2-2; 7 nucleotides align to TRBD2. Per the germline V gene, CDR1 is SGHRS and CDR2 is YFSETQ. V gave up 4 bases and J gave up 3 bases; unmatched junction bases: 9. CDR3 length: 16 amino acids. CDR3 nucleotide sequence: TGCGCCAGCAGCCGGCGGGGGACGGTGGACACCGGGGAGCTGTTTTTT. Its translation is CASSRRGTVDTGELFF.

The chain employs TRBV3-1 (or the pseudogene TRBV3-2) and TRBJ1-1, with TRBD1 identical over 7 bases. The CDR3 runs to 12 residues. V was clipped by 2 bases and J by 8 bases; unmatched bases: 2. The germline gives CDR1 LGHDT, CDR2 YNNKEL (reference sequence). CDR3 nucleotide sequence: TGTGCCAGCAGCCAACGGGGACAGGAAGCTTTCTTT. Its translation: CASSQRGQEAFF.

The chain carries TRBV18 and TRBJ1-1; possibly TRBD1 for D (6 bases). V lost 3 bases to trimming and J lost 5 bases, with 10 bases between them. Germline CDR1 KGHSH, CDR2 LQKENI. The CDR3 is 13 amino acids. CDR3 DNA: TGTGCCAGCTCACCCTCCAGGGGAACTGAAGCTTTCTTT. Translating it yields CASSPSRGTEAFF.

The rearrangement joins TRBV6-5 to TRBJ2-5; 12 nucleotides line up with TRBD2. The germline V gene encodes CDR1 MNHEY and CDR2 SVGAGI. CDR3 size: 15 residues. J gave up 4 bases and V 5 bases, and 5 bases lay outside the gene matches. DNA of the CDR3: TGTGCCAGCAGTCACTGGACTAGCGGGGCAGAGACCCAGTACTTC. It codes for CASSHWTSGAETQYF.

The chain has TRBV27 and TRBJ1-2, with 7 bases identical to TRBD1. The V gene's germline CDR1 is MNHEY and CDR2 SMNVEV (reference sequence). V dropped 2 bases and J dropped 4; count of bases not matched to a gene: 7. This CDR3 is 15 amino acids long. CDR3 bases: TGTGCCAGCAGTTTAGTCCGGGACAGAATCTATGGCTACACCTTC. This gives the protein CASSLVRDRIYGYTF.